These T cell receptor beta chains were read from a single sample in a study of T-cell reconstitution after alpha-beta-depleted transplantation in children. TCRdb ran MiXCR on the PCR reads and lists one entry per CDR3 protein. Of a few hundred thousand distinct CDR3 sequences in the sample, nearly 10% were seen once. The sequencing used PBMCs from the stem cell graft donor, collected from the stem cell graft. The source of these receptors is a human donor who donated a stem cell graft to a child with SCID. The CDR3 runs from the conserved cysteine through the conserved F or W. A D gene is named only where the DNA matches it firmly. Size values are once, few and many counts, or a class for expanded clones, and some rows have none.

abundance: -
j_gene: TRBJ2-7
v_gene: TRBV18
d_gene: -
CDR3aa: CASSLRTVTYEQYF
CDR3nt: TGTGCCAGCTCCCTCCGGACGGTAACCTACGAGCAGTACTTC

abundance: -
j_gene: TRBJ2-7
v_gene: TRBV7-9
d_gene: TRBD1
CDR3aa: CASSQGGGTNEQYF
CDR3nt: TGTGCCAGCAGCCAAGGGGGCGGCACCAACGAGCAGTACTTC

abundance: -
j_gene: TRBJ2-7
v_gene: TRBV11-2
d_gene: -
CDR3aa: CASMGGEEQYF
CDR3nt: TGTGCCAGCATGGGCGGGGAGGAGCAGTACTTC

abundance: few
j_gene: TRBJ1-2
v_gene: TRBV3-1
d_gene: TRBD1
CDR3aa: CASSRSRGQGFHGYTF
CDR3nt: TGTGCCAGCAGCCGGAGCCGGGGACAGGGTTTCCATGGCTACACCTTC

abundance: few
j_gene: TRBJ1-4
v_gene: TRBV29-1
d_gene: TRBD1
CDR3aa: CSVQGADEDATNEKLFF
CDR3nt: TGCAGCGTTCAGGGGGCCGATGAAGATGCAACTAATGAAAAACTGTTTTTT

abundance: many
j_gene: TRBJ1-1
v_gene: TRBV7-3
d_gene: TRBD1
CDR3aa: CASSFPGTVNPLNTEAFF
CDR3nt: TGTGCCAGCAGCTTCCCCGGGACAGTAAACCCCCTGAACACTGAAGCTTTCTTT

abundance: -
j_gene: TRBJ2-3
v_gene: TRBV12-3/TRBV12-4
d_gene: TRBD2
CDR3aa: CASSYPGGSTDTQYF
CDR3nt: TGTGCCAGCAGTTACCCCGGGGGGTCCACAGATACGCAGTATTTT

abundance: many
j_gene: TRBJ2-1
v_gene: TRBV2
d_gene: -
CDR3aa: CASSERERYNEQFF
CDR3nt: TGTGCCAGCAGTGAACGCGAGCGTTACAATGAGCAGTTCTTC

abundance: few
j_gene: TRBJ1-1
v_gene: TRBV7-9
d_gene: -
CDR3aa: CASSLALALGTEAFF
CDR3nt: TGTGCCAGCAGCCTGGCCCTTGCCTTGGGCACTGAAGCTTTCTTT

abundance: -
j_gene: TRBJ2-2
v_gene: TRBV3-1
d_gene: TRBD2
CDR3aa: CASSQVTSGYTGELFF
CDR3nt: TGTGCCAGCAGCCAAGTTACTAGCGGATACACCGGGGAGCTGTTTTTT

abundance: few
j_gene: TRBJ1-4
v_gene: TRBV7-8
d_gene: TRBD1
CDR3aa: CASTENPGQGMQEKLFF
CDR3nt: TGTGCCAGCACTGAGAATCCGGGACAGGGTATGCAGGAAAAACTGTTTTTT

abundance: few
j_gene: TRBJ1-5
v_gene: TRBV4-1
d_gene: TRBD1
CDR3aa: CASSQGLTGMAPQHF
CDR3nt: TGCGCCAGCAGCCAAGGTTTGACAGGGATGGCGCCCCAGCATTTT

abundance: -
j_gene: TRBJ1-1
v_gene: TRBV3-1
d_gene: -
CDR3aa: CASSPRLGAEAFF
CDR3nt: TGTGCCAGCAGCCCGCGTCTGGGAGCTGAAGCTTTCTTT

abundance: few
j_gene: TRBJ2-1
v_gene: TRBV5-6
d_gene: TRBD2
CDR3aa: CASSLGTSGGPNEQFF
CDR3nt: TGTGCCAGCAGCTTGGGTACTAGCGGGGGTCCCAATGAGCAGTTCTTC

abundance: many
j_gene: TRBJ2-3
v_gene: TRBV6-1
d_gene: TRBD2
CDR3aa: CASSLSGAHTDTQYF
CDR3nt: TGTGCCAGCAGTCTTAGCGGGGCTCACACAGATACGCAGTATTTT

abundance: -
j_gene: TRBJ2-3
v_gene: TRBV3-1
d_gene: -
CDR3aa: CASSQDLGGGTQYF
CDR3nt: TGTGCCAGCAGCCAAGATTTGGGGGGGGGCACGCAGTATTTT

abundance: few
j_gene: TRBJ2-2
v_gene: TRBV10-3
d_gene: -
CDR3aa: CATEGQNTGELFF
CDR3nt: TGTGCCACGGAGGGACAGAACACCGGGGAGCTGTTTTTT

abundance: few
j_gene: TRBJ2-3
v_gene: TRBV27
d_gene: TRBD2
CDR3aa: CASSRMGLAGADTQYF
CDR3nt: TGTGCCAGCAGTAGAATGGGACTAGCAGGCGCAGATACGCAGTATTTT

abundance: -
j_gene: TRBJ1-1
v_gene: TRBV27
d_gene: TRBD1
CDR3aa: CASSFSAGQGGRAFF
CDR3nt: TGTGCCAGCAGTTTTAGTGCGGGGCAGGGGGGGAGAGCTTTCTTT

abundance: many
j_gene: TRBJ2-1
v_gene: TRBV20-1
d_gene: -
CDR3aa: CSARKLEGEFF
CDR3nt: TGCAGTGCTCGGAAATTGGAGGGGGAGTTCTTC

abundance: -
j_gene: TRBJ2-5
v_gene: TRBV20-1
d_gene: -
CDR3aa: CSASSAYQETQYF
CDR3nt: TGCAGTGCTAGTTCCGCGTACCAAGAGACCCAGTACTTC

abundance: -
j_gene: TRBJ2-1
v_gene: TRBV2
d_gene: -
CDR3aa: CASSTVSFEQFF
CDR3nt: TGTGCCAGCAGCACGGTTAGCTTTGAGCAGTTCTTC

abundance: few
j_gene: TRBJ2-5
v_gene: TRBV20-1
d_gene: -
CDR3aa: CSARDPVSETQYF
CDR3nt: TGCAGTGCTAGAGATCCGGTGTCGGAGACCCAGTACTTC

abundance: -
j_gene: TRBJ2-7
v_gene: TRBV19
d_gene: TRBD2
CDR3aa: CASSVAGGDEQYF
CDR3nt: TGTGCCAGTAGTGTTGCCGGGGGGGACGAGCAGTACTTC

abundance: few
j_gene: TRBJ2-1
v_gene: TRBV5-8
d_gene: TRBD1
CDR3aa: CASSLGDRAHEQFF
CDR3nt: TGTGCCAGCAGCTTGGGAGACAGGGCCCATGAGCAGTTCTTC

abundance: few
j_gene: TRBJ1-1
v_gene: TRBV5-1
d_gene: -
CDR3aa: CASSLEMDMNTEAFF
CDR3nt: TGCGCCAGCAGCTTGGAAATGGACATGAACACTGAAGCTTTCTTT

abundance: -
j_gene: TRBJ1-2
v_gene: TRBV27
d_gene: -
CDR3aa: CASRMRGENYGYTF
CDR3nt: TGTGCCAGTCGGATGAGGGGTGAAAACTATGGCTACACCTTC

abundance: few
j_gene: TRBJ2-7
v_gene: TRBV10-3
d_gene: -
CDR3aa: CAIGGYEQYF
CDR3nt: TGTGCAATCGGTGGCTACGAGCAGTACTTC

abundance: few
j_gene: TRBJ1-1
v_gene: TRBV11-3
d_gene: -
CDR3aa: CASSLRGASTEAFF
CDR3nt: TGTGCCAGCAGCTTACGGGGGGCAAGTACTGAAGCTTTCTTT

abundance: -
j_gene: TRBJ2-2
v_gene: TRBV7-9
d_gene: TRBD1
CDR3aa: CASSPKLQGARTGELFF
CDR3nt: TGTGCCAGCAGCCCTAAACTGCAGGGGGCTCGCACCGGGGAGCTGTTTTTT

abundance: few
j_gene: TRBJ2-3
v_gene: TRBV4-1
d_gene: -
CDR3aa: CASSPLPRGDTQYF
CDR3nt: TGCGCCAGCAGCCCGCTACCGAGGGGGGATACGCAGTATTTT

abundance: many
j_gene: TRBJ2-5
v_gene: TRBV9
d_gene: TRBD2
CDR3aa: CASSTGTSQETQYF
CDR3nt: TGTGCCAGCAGCACCGGGACTAGCCAAGAGACCCAGTACTTC

abundance: -
j_gene: TRBJ1-4
v_gene: TRBV20-1
d_gene: TRBD1
CDR3aa: CCATDRGESTNEKLFF
CDR3nt: TGCTGTGCAACAGACAGGGGGGAATCAACTAATGAAAAACTGTTTTTT

abundance: -
j_gene: TRBJ1-5
v_gene: TRBV6-1
d_gene: TRBD1
CDR3aa: CASRTGGWNQPQHF
CDR3nt: TGTGCCAGCCGAACAGGGGGATGGAATCAGCCCCAGCATTTT

abundance: few
j_gene: TRBJ1-1
v_gene: TRBV20-1
d_gene: -
CDR3aa: CSARDEGGEAFF
CDR3nt: TGCAGTGCTAGAGATGAGGGGGGTGAAGCTTTCTTT

abundance: -
j_gene: TRBJ2-7
v_gene: TRBV27
d_gene: TRBD2
CDR3aa: CASATSGEYEQYF
CDR3nt: TGTGCCAGCGCTACTAGCGGGGAGTACGAGCAGTACTTC

abundance: -
j_gene: TRBJ1-1
v_gene: TRBV20-1
d_gene: -
CDR3aa: CSARLNFGQRRNTEAFF
CDR3nt: TGCAGTGCTAGGTTAAACTTCGGACAGAGGCGGAACACTGAAGCTTTCTTT

abundance: -
j_gene: TRBJ2-5
v_gene: TRBV20-1
d_gene: -
CDR3aa: CSASPVEGLQETQYF
CDR3nt: TGCAGTGCTAGTCCTGTGGAAGGCCTCCAAGAGACCCAGTACTTC

abundance: many
j_gene: TRBJ2-5
v_gene: TRBV29-1
d_gene: TRBD1
CDR3aa: CSVARDRGGVGVETQYF
CDR3nt: TGCAGCGTTGCCCGGGACAGGGGGGGAGTTGGTGTGGAGACCCAGTACTTC

abundance: -
j_gene: TRBJ1-5
v_gene: TRBV6-1
d_gene: -
CDR3aa: CASSGRLDSGQPQHF
CDR3nt: TGTGCCAGCTCGGGCCGTTTGGACAGCGGTCAGCCCCAGCATTTT